These 26 T cell receptor beta chains were sequenced from one sample in a study of cytomegalovirus exposure and HLA in healthy donors. A multiplex PCR was run with 60 Vbeta primers and 13 Jbeta primers. Generated by immunoSEQ multiplex PCR, the TCRdb table keeps only in-frame clones and is missing some. Counted here are around 53,000 clones, roughly 73% occurring once; the ten biggest clones make up roughly 2.9%. The specimen sequenced was PBMCs. The receptors were sampled from a man in his late teens or twenties in good health and CMV-seronegative.

The table lists this clone with a count of one. The gene calls are TRBV7-3 and TRBJ1-2, with D unresolved. The CDR3 contains 13 residues. Trimming shortened V by 5 bases and J by 8 bases, and 15 bases separated the two germline ends. From germline, CDR1 is SGHTA and CDR2 FQGTGA. The CDR3 sequence is CASSLLEGGGYTF. The CDR3 nucleotides are TGTGCCAGCAGCCTCTTGGAGGGCGGCGGCTACACCTTC.

This chain connects TRBV10-3 to TRBJ2-3; 7 positions agree with TRBD2. Germline trimming cut 3 bases from V and 5 bases from J; bases unmatched to any gene: 8. The germline gives CDR1 ENHRY, CDR2 SYGVKD. The CDR3 is 15 amino acids. The CDR3 sequence: CAISDRAGAVDTQYF. The CDR3 DNA reads as TGTGCCATCAGTGATCGGGCGGGAGCGGTAGATACGCAGTATTTT.

The chain has TRBV28 and TRBJ1-1; a weak D match, TRBD1 (6 bases). The CDR3 length is 14 residues. CDR1 is MDHEN, CDR2 SYDVKM, per germline. Trimming took off 7 bases at V and 2 bases at J, with 14 bases between the two ends. CDR3 coding DNA: TGTGCCAGCACGCCTACAGGGTTCAACACTGAAGCTTTCTTT. This sequence encodes CASTPTGFNTEAFF.

This rearrangement joins TRBV28 to TRBJ2-7; TRBD2 matches at 14 bases. V lost 6 bases to trimming and J lost 3 bases; unmatched junction nucleotides: 1. The CDR3 extends over 14 amino acids. Germline assignment: CDR1 MDHEN and CDR2 SYDVKM. The DNA for the CDR3 is TGTGCCAGCAGGACTAGCGGGAGGGACTACGAGCAGTACTTC. Translated, it gives CASRTSGRDYEQYF.

This clone was counted only a few times. This sequence joins TRBV4-1 and TRBJ2-1; 7 positions agree with TRBD2. Germline V CDR1 and CDR2: MGHRA, YSYEKL. V lost 4 bases, J lost 4 bases, and 10 bases stayed unmatched. There are 16 residues in the CDR3. CDR3 DNA sequence: TGCGCCAGCAGCCCCGGGCTAGCGGTCCCATACAATGAGCAGTTCTTC. It specifies CASSPGLAVPYNEQFF.

The genes are TRBV28 and TRBJ2-1; D gene unclear. The CDR3 spans 14 residues. From germline, CDR1 is MDHEN and CDR2 SYDVKM. V was clipped by 0 bases and J by 4 bases, with 7 bases between them. The CDR3 protein is CASSLWAVYNEQFF. The DNA for the CDR3 is TGTGCCAGCAGTTTATGGGCAGTTTACAATGAGCAGTTCTTC.

This clone was seen only a few times. V and J are TRBV5-1 and TRBJ2-3; 9 nucleotides align to TRBD2. The germline CDR1 and CDR2 sequences are SGHRS and YFSETQ. J was trimmed by 6 bases and V by 1 base; bases with no gene match: 3. The CDR3 covers 14 residues. The CDR3 here is CASSLSAGGDTQYF. The CDR3 DNA is TGCGCCAGCAGCTTGTCGGCGGGAGGGGATACGCAGTATTTT.

The table lists this clone with a few counts. This sequence joins TRBV6-1 and TRBJ1-2, with 7 nucleotides matching TRBD1. The germline gives CDR1 MNHNS, CDR2 SASEGT. The CDR3 totals 15 residues. V shed 6 bases, J shed 8 bases, and the junction held 15 bases outside the gene matches. The CDR3 DNA is TGTGCCAGCAGGCACCTCGACAGGGTAGGACACGGCTACACCTTC. As protein: CASRHLDRVGHGYTF.

This clone was seen a handful of times. This chain joins TRBV5-8 and TRBJ2-5, with TRBD2 matching 7 bases. With 0 bases clipped from V and 5 bases from J, the junction kept 7 bases outside the gene matches. Germline V gene sequence: CDR1 SGHTS, CDR2 YDEGEE. CDR3 length: 15 residues. The CDR3 here is CASSLGGLGRETQYF. The CDR3 coding sequence is TGTGCCAGCAGCTTGGGCGGACTAGGGAGGGAGACCCAGTACTTC.

This CDR3 is CASSPKGQGYTDTQYF. In nucleotides, the CDR3 is TGTGCCAGCAGCCCAAAAGGACAGGGGTACACAGATACGCAGTATTTT. V gene TRBV7-9 combines with J gene TRBJ2-3; TRBD1 agrees at 9 bases. Trimming took 5 bases from V and 2 from J; bases not matched to a gene: 8. CDR1 SEHNR and CDR2 FQNEAQ come from the germline V gene (reference sequence). The CDR3 contains 16 residues. The full variable domain, in which reference TRBV7-9 and TRBJ2-3 provide the parts outside the CDR3, is DTGVSQNPRHKITKRGQNVTFRCDPISEHNRLYWYRQTLGQGPEFLTYFQNEAQLEKSRLLSDRFSAERPKGSFSTLEIQRTEQGDSAMYLCASSPKGQGYTDTQYFGPGTRLTVL.

V gene TRBV28 combines with J gene TRBJ1-2; possibly TRBD1 for D (5 bases). Germline V gene data show CDR1 as MDHEN and CDR2 as SYDVKM. The CDR3 runs to 12 residues. The V and J ends lost 7 bases and 8 bases respectively, with 14 bases between them. In DNA form, the CDR3 reads TGTGCCAGCATCTCAGGGTTGGAGGGCTACACCTTC. This encodes CASISGLEGYTF.

V gene TRBV25-1 combines with J gene TRBJ1-2; the D gene is possibly TRBD1 (5 bases). The CDR3 consists of 16 residues. V was clipped by 3 bases and J by 6 bases, with 20 bases between them. Germline values: CDR1 MGHDK, CDR2 SYGVNS. The CDR3 sequence: CASSDLNSWGGNGYTF. In DNA, the CDR3 is TGTGCCAGCAGTGATTTAAACTCTTGGGGGGGTAATGGCTACACCTTC.

Only one count was recorded for this clone. V gene TRBV9 combines with J gene TRBJ2-3; possible D gene TRBD2, 6 bases. CDR3 length: 16 amino acids. Trimming pared 1 base from V and 6 bases from J, leaving 18 bases between. Germline CDR1 and CDR2: SGDLS and YYNGEE. The DNA for the CDR3 is TGTGCCAGCAGCGTATCCCGCGAAGTCCGGGGGGATACGCAGTATTTT. It yields the protein CASSVSREVRGDTQYF.

The V gene is TRBV6-5, the J gene TRBJ2-3; TRBD2 might be the D (6 bases). Germline lookup yields CDR1 MNHEY and CDR2 SVGAGI. The CDR3 is made up of 16 amino acids. V lost 2 bases, J lost 6 bases, and 18 bases lay in between. As DNA, the CDR3 is TGTGCCAGCAGTTACAGTCTAGCGCCGCGAGGGGATACGCAGTATTTT. Translated, it gives CASSYSLAPRGDTQYF.

V is TRBV7-2 and J is TRBJ2-7, with D possibly matching TRBD2 (6 bases). V lost 7 bases, J lost 4 bases, and 20 bases lay in between. CDR1 is SGHTA and CDR2 is FQGNSA in the germline V gene. The CDR3 sequence is 15 residues long. The CDR3 nucleotides read TGTGCCAGCACCAAACATGGAGGGGCGGGATACGAGCAGTACTTC. It is translated as CASTKHGGAGYEQYF.

This clone turned up a few times. The rearrangement links TRBV5-4 to TRBJ2-2; maybe TRBD1 (5 bases). This CDR3 spans 13 amino acids. Trimming removed 7 bases at V and 6 bases at J, with 13 bases between. CDR1 SGHNT and CDR2 YYREEE come from the germline V gene (reference sequence). The CDR3: CASGSGLPGELFF. The CDR3 nucleotides are TGTGCCAGCGGCTCAGGGCTACCCGGGGAGCTGTTTTTT.

This sequence joins TRBV29-1 and TRBJ1-5; no definite D call. The germline V gene encodes CDR1 SQVTM and CDR2 ANQGSEA. The CDR3 sequence is 12 residues long. V was shortened by 2 bases and J by 9 bases, with 11 bases between the two germline ends. CDR3 bases: TGCAGCGTTGAAAACGGGGAAGGGCCCCAGCATTTT. This gives the protein CSVENGEGPQHF.

The rearrangement links TRBV6-1 to TRBJ2-5; 9 nucleotides line up with TRBD2. The germline V gene encodes CDR1 MNHNS and CDR2 SASEGT. V shed 0 bases, J shed 4 bases, and the junction held 9 bases outside the gene matches. The CDR3 is 17 amino acids. This CDR3 is CASSEAIAGAVAETQYF. CDR3 sequence (DNA): TGTGCCAGCAGTGAAGCTATAGCGGGAGCGGTTGCAGAGACCCAGTACTTC.

V gene TRBV6-1 combines with J gene TRBJ2-1; TRBD2 aligns across 12 bases. V gave up 0 bases and J gave up 6 bases; unmatched junction bases: 3. The CDR3 totals 16 residues. Looked up from germline, CDR1 is MNHNS and CDR2 is SASEGT. The CDR3 loop is CASSEAGLAGRNEQFF. As DNA, the CDR3 is TGTGCCAGCAGTGAAGCAGGACTAGCGGGGCGCAATGAGCAGTTCTTC.

Concerning this clone itself: The junction departs from the called germline gene at one end, perhaps through a read error. The chain joins TRBV7-7 to TRBJ2-7; D gene unclear. Germline CDR1 SSHAT, CDR2 FNYEAQ (reference sequence). This CDR3 is built from 13 residues. In DNA, the CDR3 is TGTGCTAGCAGCTTAGGAGCGTCAAACGAGCAGTACTTC. It specifies CASSLGASNEQYF. Combining the CDR3 with reference TRBV7-7 and TRBJ2-7 gives the whole variable domain GAGVSQSPRYKVTKRGQDVTLRCDPISSHATLYWYQQALGQGPEFLTYFNYEAQPDKSGLPSDRFSAERPEGSISTLTIQRTEQRDSAMYRCASSLGASNEQYFGPGTRLTVT.

The V call is TRBV18, the J call TRBJ2-7; the D is unclear. This CDR3 is built from 13 residues. The germline CDR1 and CDR2 sequences are KGHSH and LQKENI. V dropped 3 bases and J dropped 4 bases, with 10 bases sitting between them. Written as DNA, the CDR3 is TGTGCCAGCTCACCGGTGGAGAAGTACGAGCAGTACTTC. It yields the protein CASSPVEKYEQYF.

This clone was found once. J is TRBJ2-1 and V is TRBV29-1, with D hard to call. The CDR3 consists of 11 residues. V was trimmed by 8 bases and J by 8 bases, leaving 13 bases between them. Germline values: CDR1 SQVTM, CDR2 ANQGSEA. CDR3: CSSMVGYEQFF. DNA for the CDR3: TGCAGCTCCATGGTGGGCTATGAGCAGTTCTTC.

The chain carries TRBV28 and TRBJ2-5, with 10 nucleotides matching TRBD2. The CDR3 is 15 amino acids. Germline CDR1 is MDHEN and CDR2 is SYDVKM. V lost 3 bases, J lost 2 bases, and 3 bases stayed unmatched. CDR3 nucleotide sequence: TGTGCCAGCAGTTTCAGCGGGAGGGTTCAAGAGACCCAGTACTTC. Its translation: CASSFSGRVQETQYF. The full variable domain, completed using reference TRBV28 and TRBJ2-5, is DVKVTQSSRYLVKRTGEKVFLECVQDMDHENMFWYRQDPGLGLRLIYFSYDVKMKEKGDIPEGYSVSREKKERFSLILESASTNQTSMYLCASSFSGRVQETQYFGPGTRLLVL.

The table lists this clone with a count of one. The chain links TRBV14 to TRBJ1-4; D perhaps matches TRBD1 (5 bases). Trimming took off 4 bases at V and 4 bases at J, with 16 bases between the two ends. The CDR3 length is 16 residues. Germline assignment: CDR1 SGHDN and CDR2 FVKESK. The CDR3: CASSPGTGRGNEKLFF. The DNA for the CDR3 is TGTGCCAGCAGCCCAGGGACCGGGAGGGGTAATGAAAAACTGTTTTTT.

The chain joins TRBV5-1 to TRBJ2-6, with TRBD1 matching over 8 bases. Per germline, CDR1 SGHRS and CDR2 YFSETQ. The CDR3 runs 16 residues. The trim removed 4 bases at V and 2 bases at J, leaving 5 bases unmatched. The CDR3 protein is CASSNAGGAGANVLTF. In DNA form, the CDR3 reads TGCGCCAGCAGCAACGCAGGGGGCGCTGGGGCCAACGTCCTGACTTTC.

As regards this clone: Compared with germline, one end of the junction differs, possibly owing to a read error. This chain connects TRBV7-6 to TRBJ2-3; 7 positions match TRBD2. In germline, CDR1 is SGHVS, CDR2 FNYEAQ. The length of the CDR3 is 15 residues. CDR3 coding DNA: TGTGCCAGCAGCCTAGCGGTCGGACTAACAGATACGCAGTATTTT. Its translation is CASSLAVGLTDTQYF.